This entry is about one T cell receptor (beta chain). This specimen belongs to a study of shared clonotypes between healthy human individuals. This was a deep-level run. Profiling relied on immunoSEQ multiplex PCR, and the TCRdb table lists in-frame clones only, not all of them. The data show more than 400,000 clones, approximately 80% seen once. The CDR3 has 17 residues. CDR1 MGHRA and CDR2 YSYEKL come from the germline V gene. Trimming removed 4 bases from V and 2 bases from J, with 17 bases in between. The V call is TRBV4-1, the J call TRBJ1-4; a weak D match, TRBD1 (6 bases). Material for sequencing was PBMCs. The receptor comes from a woman aged 40 to 50 in good health. Some clones in this sample may be carry-over from other donors' samples. CDR3 protein: CASSPYYRVTTNEKLFF. CDR3 bases: TGCGCCAGCAGCCCCTACTACAGGGTGACCACTAATGAAAAACTGTTTTTT.